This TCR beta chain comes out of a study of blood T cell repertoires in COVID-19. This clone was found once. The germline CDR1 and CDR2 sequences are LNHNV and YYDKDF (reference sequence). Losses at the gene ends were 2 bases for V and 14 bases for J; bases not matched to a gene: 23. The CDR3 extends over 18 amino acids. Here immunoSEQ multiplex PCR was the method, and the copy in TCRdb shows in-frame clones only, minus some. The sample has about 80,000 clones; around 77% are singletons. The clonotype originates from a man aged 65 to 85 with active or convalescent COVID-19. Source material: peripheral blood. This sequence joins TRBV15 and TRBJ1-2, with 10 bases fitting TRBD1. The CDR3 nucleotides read TGTGCCACCAGCAGACATCGGGACGGGACAGGGGTGCAAACCTCCTTGACCTTC. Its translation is CATSRHRDGTGVQTSLTF.